This TCR beta chain is from a study of T cells in Graves' hyperthyroidism and ophthalmopathy. Background on the study: Initial diagnosis, before any treatment, was when peripheral blood was collected. Findings and caveats of the study: Before onset, ophthalmopathy was predicted by the model a median around 6 months earlier.

This clonotype was seen a few times. Its antigen is not identified. This sample holds PBMCs from approximately 10 ml fresh peripheral blood. The TCR beta CDR3 regions underwent amplification using RNA transcripts as the source. An initial round of RT-PCR targeting the TCR CDR3 relied on the HTBI primer set. Each CDR3 protein gets one entry after TCRdb re-called the multiplex PCR reads with MiXCR. There are 730,000 or so distinct CDR3 sequences in the sample; under 20% occur only once, and approximately 15% lies in the top ten. The TCR comes from a woman between 50 and 59 years old with Graves' hyperthyroidism that later progressed to Graves' ophthalmopathy. Specimen: blood.

CDR3 protein: CASSFGQGRVNTEAFF. CDR3 nucleotide sequence: TGTGCCAGCAGCTTCGGACAGGGTCGAGTGAACACTGAAGCTTTCTTT. V usage is TRBV7-9 and J usage is TRBJ1-1; 8 bases line up with TRBD1. V lost 3 bases and J lost 0; bases outside the gene matches: 6. The CDR3 is 16 amino acids. CDR1 and CDR2 (germline): SEHNR, FQNEAQ (reference sequence).